This section outlines one T cell receptor (beta chain) sequence together with its context. Germline CDR1 reads SGHVS; CDR2 reads FQNEAQ. V was shortened by 3 bases and J by 1 base, with 9 bases between the two germline ends. This CDR3 is built from 14 residues. The data belong to a study of blood T cell repertoires in COVID-19. Assay: immunoSEQ multiplex PCR; the TCRdb copy retains only in-frame clones and omits some. The sample records approximately 150,000 clones, around 81% being singletons. What was sequenced was peripheral blood. The receptor comes from a woman older than 75 with COVID-19, enrolled during active disease. The V gene is TRBV7-8, the J gene TRBJ1-2; D not resolved. The CDR3: CASSFRANNYGYTF. DNA for the CDR3: TGTGCCAGCAGCTTTCGAGCCAATAACTATGGCTACACCTTC.